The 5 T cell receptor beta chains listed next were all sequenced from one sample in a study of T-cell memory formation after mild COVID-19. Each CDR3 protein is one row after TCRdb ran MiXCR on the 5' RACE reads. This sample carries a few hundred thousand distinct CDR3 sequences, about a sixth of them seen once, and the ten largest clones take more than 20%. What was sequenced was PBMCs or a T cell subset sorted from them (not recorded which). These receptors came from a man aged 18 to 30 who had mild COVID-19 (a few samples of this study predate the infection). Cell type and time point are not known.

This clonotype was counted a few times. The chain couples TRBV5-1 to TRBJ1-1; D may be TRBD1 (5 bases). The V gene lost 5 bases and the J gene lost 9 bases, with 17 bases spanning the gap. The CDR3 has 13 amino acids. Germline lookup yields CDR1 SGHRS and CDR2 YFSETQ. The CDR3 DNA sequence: TGCGCCAGCAGAGTCGGGGCCACTGGGAAAGCTTTCTTT. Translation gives CASRVGATGKAFF.

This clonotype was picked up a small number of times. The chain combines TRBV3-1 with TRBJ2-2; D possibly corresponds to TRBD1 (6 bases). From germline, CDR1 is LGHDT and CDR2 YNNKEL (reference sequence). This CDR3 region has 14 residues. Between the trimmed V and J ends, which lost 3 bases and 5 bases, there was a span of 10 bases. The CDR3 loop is CASSHNRATGELFF. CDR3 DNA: TGTGCCAGCAGCCACAACAGGGCGACCGGGGAGCTGTTTTTT.

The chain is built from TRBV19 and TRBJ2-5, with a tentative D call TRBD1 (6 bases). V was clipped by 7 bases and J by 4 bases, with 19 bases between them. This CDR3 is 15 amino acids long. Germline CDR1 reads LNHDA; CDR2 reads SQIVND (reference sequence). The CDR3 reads CASIGQGSVGETQYF. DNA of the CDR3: TGTGCCAGTATAGGGCAGGGGAGCGTCGGAGAGACCCAGTACTTC.

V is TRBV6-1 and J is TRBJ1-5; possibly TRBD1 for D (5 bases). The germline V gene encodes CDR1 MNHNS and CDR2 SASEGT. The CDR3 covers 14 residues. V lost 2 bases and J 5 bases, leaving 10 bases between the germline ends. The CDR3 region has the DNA TGTGCCAGCAGTGAATTAGTGGGGGATCAGCCCCAGCATTTT. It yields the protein CASSELVGDQPQHF.

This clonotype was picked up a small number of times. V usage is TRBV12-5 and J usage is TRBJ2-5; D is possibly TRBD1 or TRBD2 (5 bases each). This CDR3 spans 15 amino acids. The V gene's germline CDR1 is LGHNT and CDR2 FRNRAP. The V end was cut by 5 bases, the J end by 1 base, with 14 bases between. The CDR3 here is CASGRDGQAQETQYF. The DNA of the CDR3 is TGTGCTAGTGGTCGGGACGGCCAGGCCCAAGAGACCCAGTACTTC.